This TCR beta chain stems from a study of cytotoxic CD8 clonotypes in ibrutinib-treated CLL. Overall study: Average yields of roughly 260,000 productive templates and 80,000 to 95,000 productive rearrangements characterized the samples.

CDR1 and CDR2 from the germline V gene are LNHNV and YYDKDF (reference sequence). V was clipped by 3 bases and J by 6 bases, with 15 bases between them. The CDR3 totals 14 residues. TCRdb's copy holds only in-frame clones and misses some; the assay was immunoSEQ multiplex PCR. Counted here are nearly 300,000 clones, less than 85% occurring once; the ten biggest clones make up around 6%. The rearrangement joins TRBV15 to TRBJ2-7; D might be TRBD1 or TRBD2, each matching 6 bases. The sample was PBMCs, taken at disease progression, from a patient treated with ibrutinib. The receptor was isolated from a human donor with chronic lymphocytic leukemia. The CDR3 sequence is CATSRRWGASEQYF. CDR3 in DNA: TGTGCCACCAGCAGGCGGTGGGGGGCCAGCGAGCAGTACTTC. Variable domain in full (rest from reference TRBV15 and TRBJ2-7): DAMVIQNPRYQVTQFGKPVTLSCSQTLNHNVMYWYQQKSSQAPKLLFHYYDKDFNNEADTPDNFQSRRPNTSFCFLDIRSPGLGDTAMYLCATSRRWGASEQYFGPGTRLTVT.